These T cell receptor beta chains were read from a single sample in a study of cytomegalovirus exposure and HLA in healthy donors. Sequencing was performed with immunoSEQ multiplex PCR; in TCRdb, only in-frame clones are kept and a portion is missing. Of 300,000 to 450,000 clones listed, about nine tenths are singletons. Sequences were obtained from PBMCs. These receptors were collected from a woman between 18 and 30 years old in good health and CMV-seronegative. Each CDR3 is given with its conserved first and last residue. D genes are given only for firm matches. The listing skips clone size in some rows; elsewhere it reads once, few, many or a size class.

TRBJ2-7,TRBD1,TRBV4-1,-,TGCGCCAGCAGCCAAGGGACCCGGGACAGGATGTACGAGCAGTACTTC,CASSQGTRDRMYEQYF
TRBJ2-7,-,TRBV6-5,-,TGTGCCAGCAGTTATGCTCGGGGCTCCTACGAGCAGTACTTC,CASSYARGSYEQYF
TRBJ2-5,TRBD2,TRBV11-2,-,TGTGCCAGCAGCCCAGAGGGACTAGCGGGGGCCGGGTACTTC,CASSPEGLAGAGYF
TRBJ1-2,TRBD1,TRBV30,-,TGTGCCTGGAGTGTAAACAGGGGGGGCTACACCTTC,CAWSVNRGGYTF
TRBJ2-1,-,TRBV14,-,TGTGCCAGCAGCCAAGGGGTGCGGACACGGAAGTTCTTC,CASSQGVRTRKFF
TRBJ1-1,-,TRBV5-1,once,TGCGCCAGCAGCTTGGTGGGGAGGGGGACTGAAGCTTTCTTT,CASSLVGRGTEAFF
TRBJ1-1,-,TRBV7-9,once,TGTGCCAGCGCAGAGGGAGCGGACCCGAACACTGAAGCTTTCTTT,CASAEGADPNTEAFF
TRBJ1-5,TRBD1,TRBV27,-,TGTGCCAGCAGTTTCACAGGGGCTCAGCCCCAGCATTTT,CASSFTGAQPQHF
TRBJ2-2,TRBD1,TRBV10-1,few,TGCGCCAGCAGTGACCACAGGGGGCCCGGGGAGCTGTTTTTT,CASSDHRGPGELFF
TRBJ2-5,-,TRBV6-5,-,TGTGCCAGCAGTTACGGGCAGGGAAAGACCCAGTACTTC,CASSYGQGKTQYF
TRBJ1-3,-,TRBV5-1,-,TGCGCCAGCAGCCCTTGGGGGGAAGGGCGGAAAAACACCATATATTTT,CASSPWGEGRKNTIYF
TRBJ1-5,-,TRBV2,once,TGTGCCAGCAGCCCGGGACTAGAGATTGGTCAGCCCCAGCATTTT,CASSPGLEIGQPQHF
TRBJ2-7,TRBD1,TRBV5-1,-,TGCGCCAGCAGCTTGTGGGACAGTTCCTACGAGCAGTACTTC,CASSLWDSSYEQYF
TRBJ2-7,-,TRBV9,-,TGTGCCAGCAGCGTAGAGGCAGGAACAATCTACGAGCAGTACTTC,CASSVEAGTIYEQYF
TRBJ2-7,TRBD2,TRBV5-1,-,TGCGCCAGCAGCTTGTCTAGCGGCGGCTACGAGCAGTACTTC,CASSLSSGGYEQYF
TRBJ2-2,-,TRBV6-5,-,TGTGCCAGCAGTTACTCGCGGGGAAACACCGGGGAGCTGTTTTTT,CASSYSRGNTGELFF
TRBJ2-6,-,TRBV10-3,-,TGTGCCATCAGTGAGTATCAAGGACGGGGGACAGTTCTCTCTGGGGCCAACGTCCTGACTTTC,CAISEYQGRGTVLSGANVLTF
TRBJ2-7,TRBD2,TRBV2,once,TGTGCCAGCAGTGAAAGACTCGGGACTAGCGTCGAGCAGTACTTC,CASSERLGTSVEQYF
TRBJ2-1,-,TRBV7-3,-,TGTGCCTTCCCCCTCCCGGGCAATGAGCAGTTCTTC,CAFPLPGNEQFF
TRBJ2-2,TRBD1,TRBV7-7,-,TGTGCCAGCAGCTTAGACAGGGGATGGGGCACCGGGGAGCTGTTTTTT,CASSLDRGWGTGELFF
TRBJ1-2,-,TRBV19,-,TGTGCCAGTAGTATTTCGGGACTTAACTATGGCTACACCTTC,CASSISGLNYGYTF
TRBJ1-1,-,TRBV15,-,TGTGCCACCAGCAGTACAAGTAACACTGAAGCTTTCTTT,CATSSTSNTEAFF
TRBJ1-1,TRBD1,TRBV28,-,TGTGCCAGCAGTCACGACAGGGGTAATCGGGCTTTCTTT,CASSHDRGNRAFF
TRBJ1-2,-,TRBV4-1,-,TGCGCCAGCAGCCAAGTTTTGTCCGTTCCGGGCTATGGCTACACCTTC,CASSQVLSVPGYGYTF
TRBJ1-2,TRBD1,TRBV25-1,-,TGTGCCAGCAGTCTCACAGGGGCTGGCTACACCTTC,CASSLTGAGYTF
TRBJ2-7,-,TRBV30,-,TGTGCCTGGAGTGTACCGGGGGACTCCTACGAGCAGTACTTC,CAWSVPGDSYEQYF
TRBJ1-1,-,TRBV7-3,-,TGTGCCAGCAGATCCGCGGGGCAGATGAACACTGAAGCTTTCTTT,CASRSAGQMNTEAFF
TRBJ1-2,-,TRBV27,-,TGTGCCAGCAGTTTAGTGGGCGTGGGTGGCTACACCTTC,CASSLVGVGGYTF
TRBJ1-4,TRBD1,TRBV11-2,-,TGTGCCAGCAGCTTCCTTCCGGGACAGGGGGAAAAACTGTTTTTT,CASSFLPGQGEKLFF
TRBJ2-5,-,TRBV5-6,-,TGTGCCAGCAGCTTGGCACAGGGGACCCAGTACTTC,CASSLAQGTQYF
TRBJ2-5,-,TRBV2,-,TGTGCCAGCAGGAAAGACCCGGCCCCGGGAGAGACCCAGTACTTC,CASRKDPAPGETQYF
TRBJ1-2,TRBD1,TRBV28,-,TGTGCCATCCCGACAGGGAACTATGGCTACACCTTC,CAIPTGNYGYTF
TRBJ1-1,-,TRBV6-5,once,TGTGCCAGCAGTTATCGCCCCTCTAGGAACACTGAAGCTTTCTTT,CASSYRPSRNTEAFF
TRBJ1-6,-,TRBV28,-,TGTGCCAGCAGCCCCCCCGCGGGAGGGGCAGGTAATTCACCCCTCCACTTT,CASSPPAGGAGNSPLHF
TRBJ2-2,-,TRBV6-4,-,TGTGCCAGCAGTGCGGCAGATGACAGCACCGGGGAGCTGTTTTTT,CASSAADDSTGELFF
TRBJ1-6,-,TRBV28,-,TGTGCCAGCAGTAACCCACTCCCCAGGGACTCTTCACCCCTCCACTTT,CASSNPLPRDSSPLHF
TRBJ2-7,-,TRBV14,-,TGTGCCAGCAGCTTCCCAGGGACAGAGCAGTACTTC,CASSFPGTEQYF
TRBJ2-1,TRBD2,TRBV27,-,TGTGCCAGTAGTGGGAGGACTAGCAATCTCAATGAGCAGTTCTTC,CASSGRTSNLNEQFF
TRBJ1-2,-,TRBV28,-,TGTGCCAGCAGTTGGCTGAATACCGTACGCGGCTACACCTTC,CASSWLNTVRGYTF
TRBJ2-7,TRBD2,TRBV28,-,TGTGCCAGCAGTTTAGTTACTAGCGGGAGGAGTTACAGCGAGCAGTACTTC,CASSLVTSGRSYSEQYF